Listed below are T cell receptor beta chains from one sample, sequenced in a study of T cells after posttransplantation cyclophosphamide. Sequencing used immunoSEQ multiplex PCR; TCRdb keeps in-frame clones, though not all of them. This sample has tens of thousands of clones and no singletons, with more than 2% in the ten largest. The specimen sequenced was PBMCs. These receptors all come from a man in his fifties in good health, CMV-negative, and a related stem cell transplant donor. Each CDR3 is given with its conserved first and last residue. The D gene is left open where the match is weak. Part of the rows lack a size; the others show once, few, many or a class for expanded clones.

D gene: .
clone size: .
J gene: TRBJ2-7
V gene: TRBV5-6
CDR3 DNA: TGTGCCAGCAGCTTACGCGGTTACGAGCAGTACTTC
CDR3 protein: CASSLRGYEQYF

D gene: .
clone size: .
J gene: TRBJ1-1
V gene: TRBV11-2
CDR3 DNA: TGTGCCAGCAGCTTAGGCAGTTCGAACACTGAAGCTTTCTTT
CDR3 protein: CASSLGSSNTEAFF

D gene: TRBD2
clone size: few
J gene: TRBJ2-5
V gene: TRBV7-9
CDR3 DNA: TGTGCCAGCAGCTCGACTAGCGGAGGAGAGACCCAGTACTTC
CDR3 protein: CASSSTSGGETQYF

D gene: TRBD2
clone size: many
J gene: TRBJ2-1
V gene: TRBV7-3
CDR3 DNA: TGTGCCAGCAGCCCGACTAGCGACAACTACAATGAGCAGTTCTTC
CDR3 protein: CASSPTSDNYNEQFF

D gene: TRBD1
clone size: many
J gene: TRBJ1-1
V gene: TRBV19
CDR3 DNA: TGTGCCAGTAGATTTGACAGGGATCGGACTGAAGCTTTCTTT
CDR3 protein: CASRFDRDRTEAFF

D gene: .
clone size: many
J gene: TRBJ1-3
V gene: TRBV5-1
CDR3 DNA: TGCGCCAGCAGGATACTGCCTCAAGCAGGAAACACCATATATTTT
CDR3 protein: CASRILPQAGNTIYF

D gene: TRBD2
clone size: many
J gene: TRBJ2-1
V gene: TRBV10-3
CDR3 DNA: TGTGCCATCACCGCGGGACTAGCGGGGAGCAATGAGCAGTTCTTC
CDR3 protein: CAITAGLAGSNEQFF

D gene: .
clone size: many
J gene: TRBJ2-7
V gene: TRBV18
CDR3 DNA: TGTGCCAGCTCACCGACTTTGGGGGCCCACGAGCAGTACTTC
CDR3 protein: CASSPTLGAHEQYF

D gene: TRBD1
clone size: many
J gene: TRBJ2-7
V gene: TRBV9
CDR3 DNA: TGTGCCAGCAGCGGTACGGACAGGGGGCCCTACGAGCAGTACTTC
CDR3 protein: CASSGTDRGPYEQYF

D gene: .
clone size: many
J gene: TRBJ1-1
V gene: TRBV27
CDR3 DNA: TGTGCCAGCAGTTTGCGGGGGGCGAGTACTGAAGCTTTCTTT
CDR3 protein: CASSLRGASTEAFF

D gene: .
clone size: many
J gene: TRBJ2-7
V gene: TRBV10-3
CDR3 DNA: TGTGCCATCAGTGAGAGGACAGCTTCCTACGAGCAGTACTTC
CDR3 protein: CAISERTASYEQYF

D gene: TRBD1
clone size: .
J gene: TRBJ1-2
V gene: TRBV27
CDR3 DNA: TGTGCCAGCAGTCGACAGGGTTATGGCTACACCTTC
CDR3 protein: CASSRQGYGYTF

D gene: TRBD2
clone size: many
J gene: TRBJ2-1
V gene: TRBV5-1
CDR3 DNA: TGCGCCAGCAGCTTGGCCGGCGGGAGGGGGAATGAGCAGTTCTTC
CDR3 protein: CASSLAGGRGNEQFF

D gene: TRBD2
clone size: many
J gene: TRBJ2-1
V gene: TRBV9
CDR3 DNA: TGTGCCAGCAGCGTAGACCGGGGGGGCCGGGATGAGCAGTTCTTC
CDR3 protein: CASSVDRGGRDEQFF

D gene: .
clone size: many
J gene: TRBJ1-5
V gene: TRBV6-5
CDR3 DNA: TGTGCCAGCAGCTTCAACCTAAATCAGCCCCAGCATTTT
CDR3 protein: CASSFNLNQPQHF

D gene: .
clone size: many
J gene: TRBJ2-2
V gene: TRBV18
CDR3 DNA: TGTGCCAGCTCACAAGGGGTCGACACCGGGGAGCTGTTTTTT
CDR3 protein: CASSQGVDTGELFF

D gene: .
clone size: many
J gene: TRBJ1-3
V gene: TRBV6-5
CDR3 DNA: TGTGCCAGCAGATCGCAGGGGATTTGGGACACCATATATTTT
CDR3 protein: CASRSQGIWDTIYF

D gene: TRBD2
clone size: many
J gene: TRBJ2-3
V gene: TRBV4-1
CDR3 DNA: TGCGCCAGCAGCCCTCCGGGACTAGCTGTTTCGAATACGCAGTATTTT
CDR3 protein: CASSPPGLAVSNTQYF

D gene: .
clone size: many
J gene: TRBJ1-1
V gene: TRBV5-1
CDR3 DNA: TGCGCCAGCATAGGGAGCACTGAAGCTTTCTTT
CDR3 protein: CASIGSTEAFF

D gene: TRBD1
clone size: few
J gene: TRBJ2-6
V gene: TRBV9
CDR3 DNA: TGTGCCAGCAGCGTAGCACGAGGACAGGGTCTATCCTCTGGGGCCAACGTCCTGACTTTC
CDR3 protein: CASSVARGQGLSSGANVLTF

D gene: TRBD2
clone size: many
J gene: TRBJ2-1
V gene: TRBV4-2
CDR3 DNA: TGTGCCAGCAGCCTAGGACTAGCGGGAGGTCGCGATGAGCAGTTCTTC
CDR3 protein: CASSLGLAGGRDEQFF

D gene: .
clone size: .
J gene: TRBJ2-5
V gene: TRBV5-4
CDR3 DNA: TGTGCCAGCAGCTTCCTCACTACGGATGAGACCCAGTACTTC
CDR3 protein: CASSFLTTDETQYF

D gene: TRBD2
clone size: many
J gene: TRBJ2-7
V gene: TRBV11-3
CDR3 DNA: TGTGCCAGCAGCTTAGTGGGGACTAGCGGGACCTACGAGCAGTACTTC
CDR3 protein: CASSLVGTSGTYEQYF

D gene: .
clone size: many
J gene: TRBJ2-5
V gene: TRBV5-1
CDR3 DNA: TGCGCCAGCAGCCTCGGGAACCAAGAGACCCAGTACTTC
CDR3 protein: CASSLGNQETQYF

D gene: TRBD1
clone size: many
J gene: TRBJ1-1
V gene: TRBV2
CDR3 DNA: TGTGCCAGCAGGGTGGACAGGGCGGGTCACACTGAAGCTTTCTTT
CDR3 protein: CASRVDRAGHTEAFF

D gene: TRBD1
clone size: .
J gene: TRBJ2-7
V gene: TRBV9
CDR3 DNA: TGTGCCAGCAGCGTCGGACAGGGGACCCACGAGCAGTACTTC
CDR3 protein: CASSVGQGTHEQYF

D gene: .
clone size: many
J gene: TRBJ2-3
V gene: TRBV19
CDR3 DNA: TGTGCCAGTATGAGGCGGAGAAGCACAGATACGCAGTATTTT
CDR3 protein: CASMRRRSTDTQYF

D gene: .
clone size: many
J gene: TRBJ2-2
V gene: TRBV5-1
CDR3 DNA: TGCGCCAGCAGCTCCAACACGGGGATCACCGGGGAGCTGTTTTTT
CDR3 protein: CASSSNTGITGELFF

D gene: .
clone size: many
J gene: TRBJ1-2
V gene: TRBV21-1
CDR3 DNA: TGTGCCAGCAGGACAGCCCCTTGGAACTATGGCTACACCTTC
CDR3 protein: CASRTAPWNYGYTF

D gene: .
clone size: many
J gene: TRBJ1-6
V gene: TRBV7-2
CDR3 DNA: TGTGCCAGCGGACTCCAGTCCTATAATTCACCCCTCCACTTT
CDR3 protein: CASGLQSYNSPLHF

D gene: TRBD2
clone size: many
J gene: TRBJ2-2
V gene: TRBV7-9
CDR3 DNA: TGTGCCAGCAGCGTAGCGGGAGCCACCGGGGAGCTGTTTTTT
CDR3 protein: CASSVAGATGELFF

D gene: .
clone size: many
J gene: TRBJ1-4
V gene: TRBV6-6
CDR3 DNA: TGTGCCAGCAGTTACTCACTATGGGAAAAACTGTTTTTT
CDR3 protein: CASSYSLWEKLFF

D gene: .
clone size: many
J gene: TRBJ1-2
V gene: TRBV7-9
CDR3 DNA: TGTGCCAGCAGCTTAGATACAGTGAACTATGGCTACACCTTC
CDR3 protein: CASSLDTVNYGYTF

D gene: TRBD1
clone size: .
J gene: TRBJ2-2
V gene: TRBV19
CDR3 DNA: TGTGCCAGTAGCCCAATGACAGGGGGCCGCACCGGGGAGCTGTTTTTT
CDR3 protein: CASSPMTGGRTGELFF

D gene: TRBD1
clone size: many
J gene: TRBJ1-2
V gene: TRBV13
CDR3 DNA: TGTGCCAGCAGCTTAGTCGACAGGGGGCGGAACTATGGCTACACCTTC
CDR3 protein: CASSLVDRGRNYGYTF

D gene: .
clone size: many
J gene: TRBJ2-7
V gene: TRBV9
CDR3 DNA: TGTGCCAGCAGTCGGGGGGGGACAGGGACATACGAGCAGTACTTC
CDR3 protein: CASSRGGTGTYEQYF